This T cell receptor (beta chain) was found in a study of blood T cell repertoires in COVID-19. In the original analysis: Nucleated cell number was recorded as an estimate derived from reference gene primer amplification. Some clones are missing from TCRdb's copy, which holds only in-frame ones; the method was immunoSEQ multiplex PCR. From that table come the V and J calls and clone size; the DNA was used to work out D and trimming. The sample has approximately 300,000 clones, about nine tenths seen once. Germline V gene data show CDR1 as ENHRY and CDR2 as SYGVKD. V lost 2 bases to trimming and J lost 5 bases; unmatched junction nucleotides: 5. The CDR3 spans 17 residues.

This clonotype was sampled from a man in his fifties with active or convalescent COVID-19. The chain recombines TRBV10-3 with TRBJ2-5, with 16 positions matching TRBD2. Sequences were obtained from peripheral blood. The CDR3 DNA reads TGTGCCATCAGTGAGGGGACTAGCGGGAGGGCCGCGGAGACCCAGTACTTC. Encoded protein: CAISEGTSGRAAETQYF.